The clone carrying this T cell receptor beta chain was recorded only once. V lost 6 bases, J lost 6 bases, and 5 bases stayed unmatched. The germline CDR1 and CDR2 sequences are WSHSY and SAAADI. This CDR3 contains 14 residues. In the original analysis: Reference gene primer amplification yielded estimated nucleated cell counts. Clones were read by immunoSEQ multiplex PCR, and TCRdb kept only the in-frame ones, dropping some. V, J and clone size are those of that table, while D and trimming were read from the DNA. In the table there are 400,000 to 550,000 clones, about 89% of which are singletons. This record belongs to a study of blood T cell repertoires in COVID-19. Study at large: The samples span acute and convalescent COVID-19 from the United States, Italy and Spain. Sample material is recorded as cDNA or gDNA derived from T cells, B-cell-depleted T cells, or PBMCs.

The sequence was obtained from a woman aged 25 to 39 with acute or convalescent COVID-19. The chain links TRBV10-2 to TRBJ2-3; 11 bases are shared with TRBD2. The sequencing sample was made of peripheral blood. This CDR3 is CASRFSGGEDTQYF. The DNA of the CDR3 is TGCGCCAGCAGATTTAGCGGGGGGGAGGATACGCAGTATTTT.